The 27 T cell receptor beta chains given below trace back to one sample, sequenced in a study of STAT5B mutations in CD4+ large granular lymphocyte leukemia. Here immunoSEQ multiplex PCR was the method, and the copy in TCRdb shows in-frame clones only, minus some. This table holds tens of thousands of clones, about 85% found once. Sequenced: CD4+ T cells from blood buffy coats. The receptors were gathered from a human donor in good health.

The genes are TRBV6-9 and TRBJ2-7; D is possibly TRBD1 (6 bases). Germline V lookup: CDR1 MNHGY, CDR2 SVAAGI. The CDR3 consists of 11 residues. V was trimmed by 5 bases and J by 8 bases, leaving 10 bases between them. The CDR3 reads CASSKQGKQYF. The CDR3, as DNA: TGTGCCAGCAGTAAACAGGGAAAGCAGTACTTC.

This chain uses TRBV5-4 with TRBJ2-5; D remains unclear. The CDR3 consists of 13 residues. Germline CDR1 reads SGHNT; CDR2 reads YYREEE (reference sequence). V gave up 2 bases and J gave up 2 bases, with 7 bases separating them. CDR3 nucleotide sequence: TGTGCCAGCAGCTTCGGCCCACAAGAGACCCAGTACTTC. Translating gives CASSFGPQETQYF.

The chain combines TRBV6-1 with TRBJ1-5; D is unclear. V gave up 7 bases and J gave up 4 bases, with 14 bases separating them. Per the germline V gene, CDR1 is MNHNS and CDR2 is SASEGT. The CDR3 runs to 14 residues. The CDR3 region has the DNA TGTGCCAGCATCGTGGGGTTTGGTAATCAGCCCCAGCATTTT. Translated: CASIVGFGNQPQHF.

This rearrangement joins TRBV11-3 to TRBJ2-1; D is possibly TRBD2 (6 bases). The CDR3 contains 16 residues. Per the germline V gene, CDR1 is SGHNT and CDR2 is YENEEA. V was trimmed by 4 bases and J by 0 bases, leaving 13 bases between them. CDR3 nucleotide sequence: TGTGCCAGCAGCTCAGGCGCGGGGAGCTCCTACAATGAGCAGTTCTTC. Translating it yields CASSSGAGSSYNEQFF.

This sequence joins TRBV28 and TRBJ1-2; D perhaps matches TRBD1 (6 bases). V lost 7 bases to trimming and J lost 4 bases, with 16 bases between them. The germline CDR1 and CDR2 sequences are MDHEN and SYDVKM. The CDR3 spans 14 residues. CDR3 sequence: CASTSGGRAYGYTF. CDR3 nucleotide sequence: TGTGCCAGCACCTCGGGGGGCCGGGCCTATGGCTACACCTTC.

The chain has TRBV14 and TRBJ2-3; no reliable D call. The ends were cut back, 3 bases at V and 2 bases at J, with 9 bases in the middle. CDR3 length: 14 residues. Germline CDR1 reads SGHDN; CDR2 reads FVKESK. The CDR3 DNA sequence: TGTGCCAGCAGCCACGGTAGGAACACAGATACGCAGTATTTT. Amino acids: CASSHGRNTDTQYF.

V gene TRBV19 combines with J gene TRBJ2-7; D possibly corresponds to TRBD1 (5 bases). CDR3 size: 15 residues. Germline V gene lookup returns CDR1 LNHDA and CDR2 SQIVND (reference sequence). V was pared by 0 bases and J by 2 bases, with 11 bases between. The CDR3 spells CASSIEAGRTYEQYF. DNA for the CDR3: TGTGCCAGTAGTATAGAGGCAGGGCGCACCTACGAGCAGTACTTC.

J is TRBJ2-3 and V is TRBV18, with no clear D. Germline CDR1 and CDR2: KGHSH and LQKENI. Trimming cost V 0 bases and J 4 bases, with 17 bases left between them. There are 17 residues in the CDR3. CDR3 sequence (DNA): TGTGCCAGCTCACCACCCATATCGGGTACCCTAGCAGATACGCAGTATTTT. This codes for CASSPPISGTLADTQYF.

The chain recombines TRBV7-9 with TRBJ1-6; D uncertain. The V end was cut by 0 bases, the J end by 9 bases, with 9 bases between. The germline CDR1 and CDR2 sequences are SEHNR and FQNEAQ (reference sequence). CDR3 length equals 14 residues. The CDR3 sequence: CASSLAGDTSPLHF. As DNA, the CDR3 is TGTGCCAGCAGCTTAGCGGGCGACACTTCACCCCTCCACTTT.

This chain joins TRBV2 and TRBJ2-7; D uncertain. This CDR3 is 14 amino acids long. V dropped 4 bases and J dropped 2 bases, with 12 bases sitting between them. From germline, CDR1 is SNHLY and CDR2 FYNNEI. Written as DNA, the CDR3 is TGTGCCAGCAGTGTTGACCAGACACCCTACGAGCAGTACTTC. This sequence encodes CASSVDQTPYEQYF.

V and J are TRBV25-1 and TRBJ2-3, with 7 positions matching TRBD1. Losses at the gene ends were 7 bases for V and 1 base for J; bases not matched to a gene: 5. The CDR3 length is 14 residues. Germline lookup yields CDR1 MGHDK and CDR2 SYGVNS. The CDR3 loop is CASTRGTGTDTQYF. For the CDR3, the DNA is TGTGCCAGCACCAGAGGGACAGGCACAGATACGCAGTATTTT.

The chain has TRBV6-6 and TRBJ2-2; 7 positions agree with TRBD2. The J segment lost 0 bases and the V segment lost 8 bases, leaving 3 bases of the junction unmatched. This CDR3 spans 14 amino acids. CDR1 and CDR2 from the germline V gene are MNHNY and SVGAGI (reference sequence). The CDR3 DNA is TGTGCCAGCCAGGGACTAACGAACACCGGGGAGCTGTTTTTT. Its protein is CASQGLTNTGELFF.

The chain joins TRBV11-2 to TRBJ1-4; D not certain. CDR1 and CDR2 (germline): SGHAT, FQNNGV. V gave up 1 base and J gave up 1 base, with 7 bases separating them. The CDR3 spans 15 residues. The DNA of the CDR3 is TGTGCCAGCAGCTTAGGGGTCGGAACTAATGAAAAACTGTTTTTT. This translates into CASSLGVGTNEKLFF.

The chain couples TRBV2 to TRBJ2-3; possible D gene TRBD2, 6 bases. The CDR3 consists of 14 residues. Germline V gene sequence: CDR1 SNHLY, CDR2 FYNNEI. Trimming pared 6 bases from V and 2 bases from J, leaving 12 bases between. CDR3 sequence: CASRFPDYTDTQYF. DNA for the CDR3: TGTGCCAGCAGGTTCCCGGACTACACAGATACGCAGTATTTT.

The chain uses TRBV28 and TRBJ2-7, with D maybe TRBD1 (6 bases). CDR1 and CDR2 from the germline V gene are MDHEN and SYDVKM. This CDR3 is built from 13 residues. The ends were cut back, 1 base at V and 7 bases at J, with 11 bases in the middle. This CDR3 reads CASSLFTTGEQYF. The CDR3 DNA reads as TGTGCCAGCAGTTTATTTACTACAGGGGAGCAGTACTTC.

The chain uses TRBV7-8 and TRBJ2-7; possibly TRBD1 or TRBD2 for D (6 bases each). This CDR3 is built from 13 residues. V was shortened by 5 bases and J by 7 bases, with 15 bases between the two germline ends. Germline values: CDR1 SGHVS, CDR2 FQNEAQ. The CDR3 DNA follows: TGTGCCAGCAGCACGCGGGACACCGTGGAGCAGTACTTC. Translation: CASSTRDTVEQYF.

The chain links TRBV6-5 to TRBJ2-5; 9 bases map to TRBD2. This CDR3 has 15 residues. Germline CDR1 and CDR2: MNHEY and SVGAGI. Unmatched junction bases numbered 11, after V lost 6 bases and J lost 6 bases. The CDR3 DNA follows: TGTGCCAGCAGACGGACTAGCGCCGAGGAGAAGACCCAGTACTTC. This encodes CASRRTSAEEKTQYF.

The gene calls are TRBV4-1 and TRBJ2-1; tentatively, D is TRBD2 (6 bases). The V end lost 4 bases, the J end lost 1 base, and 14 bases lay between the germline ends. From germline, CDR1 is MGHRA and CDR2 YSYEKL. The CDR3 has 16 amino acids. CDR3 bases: TGCGCCAGCAGCCGAACCGGGACTTTTTCCTACAATGAGCAGTTCTTC. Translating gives CASSRTGTFSYNEQFF.

The CDR3 region is CASSIPGTGKEKLFF. CDR3 nucleotides: TGTGCCAGTAGTATCCCTGGGACAGGGAAGGAAAAACTGTTTTTT. The chain couples TRBV19 to TRBJ1-4; 9 positions agree with TRBD1. Germline CDR1 reads LNHDA; CDR2 reads SQIVND (reference sequence). This CDR3 comprises 15 residues. Trimming cost V 3 bases and J 8 bases; bases outside gene matches: 7.

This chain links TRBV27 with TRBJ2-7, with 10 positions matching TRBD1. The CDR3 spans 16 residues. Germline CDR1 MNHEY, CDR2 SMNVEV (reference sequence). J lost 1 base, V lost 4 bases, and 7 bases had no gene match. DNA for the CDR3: TGTGCCAGCAGTTCCAAAGGACAGGGGGGATCCTACGAGCAGTACTTC. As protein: CASSSKGQGGSYEQYF.

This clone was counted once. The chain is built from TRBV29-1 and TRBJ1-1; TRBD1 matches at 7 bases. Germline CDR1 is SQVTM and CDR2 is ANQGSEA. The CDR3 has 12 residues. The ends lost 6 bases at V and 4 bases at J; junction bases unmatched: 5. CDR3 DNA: TGCAGCGTGGACAGGACGGGCACTGAAGCTTTCTTT. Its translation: CSVDRTGTEAFF.

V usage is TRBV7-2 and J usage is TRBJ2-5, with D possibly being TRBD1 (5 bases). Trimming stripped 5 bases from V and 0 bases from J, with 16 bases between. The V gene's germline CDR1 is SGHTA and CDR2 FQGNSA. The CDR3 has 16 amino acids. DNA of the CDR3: TGTGCCAGCAGCGCCTCGGGCAGGGCGTACCAAGAGACCCAGTACTTC. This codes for CASSASGRAYQETQYF.

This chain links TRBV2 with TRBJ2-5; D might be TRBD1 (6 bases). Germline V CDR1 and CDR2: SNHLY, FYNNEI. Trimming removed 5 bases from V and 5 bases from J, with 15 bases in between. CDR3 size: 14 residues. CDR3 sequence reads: CASSRAGTRETQYF. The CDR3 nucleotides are TGTGCCAGCAGTCGTGCCGGGACACGGGAGACCCAGTACTTC.

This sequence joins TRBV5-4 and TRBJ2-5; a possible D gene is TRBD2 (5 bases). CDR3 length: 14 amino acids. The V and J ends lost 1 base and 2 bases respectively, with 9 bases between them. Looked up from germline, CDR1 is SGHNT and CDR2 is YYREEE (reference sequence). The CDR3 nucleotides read TGTGCCAGCAGCTTGAGGACGGGGCAAGAGACCCAGTACTTC. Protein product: CASSLRTGQETQYF.

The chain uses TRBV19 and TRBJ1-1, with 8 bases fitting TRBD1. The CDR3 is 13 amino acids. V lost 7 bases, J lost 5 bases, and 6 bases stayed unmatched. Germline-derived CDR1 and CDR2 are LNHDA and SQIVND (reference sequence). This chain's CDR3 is CASTGGRATEAFF. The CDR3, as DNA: TGTGCCAGTACAGGGGGCCGGGCGACTGAAGCTTTCTTT.

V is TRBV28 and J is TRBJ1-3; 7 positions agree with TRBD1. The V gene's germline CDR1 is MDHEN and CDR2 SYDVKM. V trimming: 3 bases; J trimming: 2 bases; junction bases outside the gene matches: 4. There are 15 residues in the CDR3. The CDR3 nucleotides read TGTGCCAGCAGTTTCGCCGACAGGGCTGGAAACACCATATATTTT. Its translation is CASSFADRAGNTIYF.

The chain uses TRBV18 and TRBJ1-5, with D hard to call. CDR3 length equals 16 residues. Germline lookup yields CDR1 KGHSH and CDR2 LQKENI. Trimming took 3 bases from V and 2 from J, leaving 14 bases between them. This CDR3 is CASSPSIASGNQPQHF. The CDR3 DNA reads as TGTGCCAGCTCACCTAGTATCGCATCTGGCAATCAGCCCCAGCATTTT.